The 19 T cell receptor beta chains listed next were all sequenced from one sample in a study of blood T cell repertoires in COVID-19. Generated by immunoSEQ multiplex PCR, the TCRdb table keeps only in-frame clones and is missing some. In the table there are about 98,000 clones, over 70% of which are singletons. The sequencing sample was made of peripheral blood. The receptors derive from a woman over 75 with acute or convalescent COVID-19.

This chain connects TRBV9 to TRBJ2-5; 9 bases are shared with TRBD1. The CDR3 runs to 16 residues. CDR1 and CDR2 from the germline V gene are SGDLS and YYNGEE. V was pared by 4 bases and J by 2 bases, with 9 bases of the junction left unmatched. The CDR3 here is CASSTGQGGGQETQYF. CDR3 bases: TGTGCCAGCAGCACGGGACAGGGAGGAGGGCAAGAGACCCAGTACTTC.

This CDR3 reads CASSVLTGLEYV. Written as DNA, the CDR3 is TGTGCCAGCAGCGTATTGACAGGGTTGGAGTACGTC. The chain recombines TRBV5-6 with TRBJ2-7; TRBD1 matches 7 bases. The length of the CDR3 is 12 residues. J was trimmed by 11 bases and V by 4 bases; bases with no gene match: 9. CDR1 and CDR2 (germline): SGHDT, YYEEEE.

This sequence joins TRBV30 and TRBJ1-2; TRBD1 aligns across 7 bases. The CDR3 runs to 13 residues. V shed 3 bases, J shed 3 bases, and the junction held 4 bases outside the gene matches. Germline V gene sequence: CDR1 GTSNPN, CDR2 SVGIG (reference sequence). The CDR3 loop is CAWSRGSDYGYTF. The DNA for the CDR3 is TGTGCCTGGAGCAGGGGGTCAGACTATGGCTACACCTTC.

The V and J genes are TRBV6-2 or TRBV6-3 and TRBJ2-3, with 7 bases identical to TRBD1. The CDR3 runs 16 residues. V shed 0 bases, J shed 3 bases, and the junction held 6 bases outside the gene matches. CDR1 is MNHEY, CDR2 SVGEGT, per germline. The chain's CDR3 is CASSYSGDSSTDTQYF. CDR3 DNA sequence: TGTGCCAGCAGTTACTCCGGGGACAGCAGTACAGATACGCAGTATTTT.

The J gene is TRBJ1-1, the V gene TRBV24-1; no clear D. The V gene's germline CDR1 is KGHDR and CDR2 SFDVKD. This CDR3 is built from 13 residues. V lost 2 bases to trimming and J lost 3 bases, with 6 bases between them. The chain's CDR3 is CATSDSLYTEAFF. In nucleotides, the CDR3 is TGTGCCACCAGTGATTCCCTGTACACTGAAGCTTTCTTT.

This clone appeared a single time. The chain recombines TRBV11-3 with TRBJ2-1; 7 positions agree with TRBD1. V gave up 5 bases and J gave up 9 bases; unmatched junction bases: 4. The germline V gene encodes CDR1 SGHNT and CDR2 YENEEA. The length of the CDR3 is 12 residues. Written as DNA, the CDR3 is TGTGCCAGCAGCCTCCAGGGGGTTGAGCAGTTCTTC. The encoded protein is CASSLQGVEQFF.

With regard to this clone: The sample holds other DNA sequences that translate to the same CDR3. The CDR3 DNA reads TGTGCCAGCAGCTTAGAAGACAGGGGATATGGCTACACCTTC. Protein product: CASSLEDRGYGYTF. The genes are TRBV11-2 and TRBJ1-2; TRBD1 matches 8 bases. In germline, CDR1 is SGHAT, CDR2 FQNNGV. CDR3 size: 14 residues. V shed 0 bases, J shed 5 bases, and the junction held 2 bases outside the gene matches.

The chain has TRBV7-3 and TRBJ2-1; maybe TRBD2 (5 bases). CDR1 and CDR2 from the germline V gene are SGHTA and FQGTGA. Trimming stripped 5 bases from V and 6 bases from J, with 11 bases between. The CDR3 loop spans 13 amino acids. This CDR3 is CASSRGLTNEQFF. CDR3 sequence (DNA): TGTGCCAGCAGCCGCGGACTCACCAATGAGCAGTTCTTC.

This chain connects TRBV6-2 or TRBV6-3 to TRBJ2-3, with 9 nucleotides matching TRBD1. Germline CDR1 reads MNHEY; CDR2 reads SVGEGT. V shed 6 bases and J 1 base; nucleotides not matched to a gene: 5. The CDR3 extends over 15 amino acids. The CDR3 here is CASSPRTGGTDTQYF. CDR3 nucleotide sequence: TGTGCCAGCAGCCCGAGGACAGGGGGCACAGATACGCAGTATTTT.

The J gene is TRBJ2-5, the V gene TRBV30; D is perhaps TRBD1 (6 bases). Germline V gene sequence: CDR1 GTSNPN, CDR2 SVGIG (reference sequence). The CDR3 is 14 residues long. V shed 0 bases and J shed 5 bases, with 13 bases lying between them. The CDR3 bases are TGTGCCTGGAGTGTAGGGGGTTCGGGTGAGACCCAGTACTTC. Translating gives CAWSVGGSGETQYF.

This clone was detected only a few times. The V call is TRBV28, the J call TRBJ1-2; 8 positions match TRBD1. With 4 bases clipped from V and 8 bases from J, the junction kept 6 bases outside the gene matches. The CDR3 covers 13 residues. Germline CDR1 is MDHEN and CDR2 is SYDVKM. For the CDR3, the DNA is TGTGCCAGCAGTTCCTTGGACAGGGCCGGCTACACCTTC. Its protein is CASSSLDRAGYTF.

V gene TRBV11-2 combines with J gene TRBJ2-3; 7 bases are a match to TRBD2. This CDR3 spans 14 amino acids. The V gene's germline CDR1 is SGHAT and CDR2 FQNNGV. The V and J ends lost 5 bases and 3 bases, in that order; junction bases with no gene match: 5. In DNA, the CDR3 is TGTGCCAGCAGCCAAGGGACTAAAACAGATACGCAGTATTTT. This translates into CASSQGTKTDTQYF.

DNA of the CDR3: TGTGCCAGCAGCTTAGGATCTAGCGCTTTTGGCACAGATACGCAGTATTTT. Translated, it gives CASSLGSSAFGTDTQYF. The chain combines TRBV7-2 with TRBJ2-3; maybe TRBD2 (6 bases). This CDR3 is 17 amino acids long. CDR1 is SGHTA and CDR2 is FQGNSA in the germline V gene. V shed 1 base and J shed 1 base, with 15 bases lying between them.

The J gene is TRBJ1-1, the V gene TRBV7-9, with TRBD1 matching over 7 bases. The germline gives CDR1 SEHNR, CDR2 FQNEAQ (reference sequence). There are 13 residues in the CDR3. The V gene end was trimmed by 6 bases and the J gene end by 7 bases; junction bases not matched to a gene: 8. Written as DNA, the CDR3 is TGTGCCAGCAGACAGCCGGGACAGATTGAAGCTTTCTTT. Its translation is CASRQPGQIEAFF.

The rearrangement links TRBV28 to TRBJ1-5; D uncertain. CDR3 length: 15 amino acids. From germline, CDR1 is MDHEN and CDR2 SYDVKM. V dropped 5 bases and J dropped 3 bases, with 14 bases sitting between them. As DNA, the CDR3 is TGTGCCAGCAGTCCGCCCGGGATCCCCAATCAGCCCCAGCATTTT. Encoded protein: CASSPPGIPNQPQHF.

The CDR3 protein is CASSRDRERINEQFF. The CDR3 DNA follows: TGTGCCAGCAGCCGGGACAGGGAGCGGATAAATGAGCAGTTCTTC. J is TRBJ2-1 and V is TRBV7-3; 9 nucleotides line up with TRBD1. Trimming at V came to 5 bases and at J to 7 bases, leaving 9 bases not matched to a gene. This CDR3 comprises 15 residues. Germline assignment: CDR1 SGHTA and CDR2 FQGTGA.

This chain uses TRBV19 with TRBJ2-1; 12 bases align to TRBD2. The CDR3 is 20 amino acids. In germline, CDR1 is LNHDA, CDR2 SQIVND (reference sequence). V lost 5 bases and J lost 1; bases outside the gene matches: 15. CDR3 in DNA: TGTGCCAGTAGTCCCTGGGCTAGCGGGGGGGCCATCGGTTCCTACAATGAGCAGTTCTTC. Translating gives CASSPWASGGAIGSYNEQFF. The whole variable domain, remainder taken from reference TRBV19 and TRBJ2-1, is DGGITQSPKYLFRKEGQNVTLSCEQNLNHDAMYWYRQDPGQGLRLIYYSQIVNDFQKGDIAEGYSVSREKKESFPLTVTSAQKNPTAFYLCASSPWASGGAIGSYNEQFFGPGTRLTVL.

The rearrangement joins TRBV15 to TRBJ2-7; TRBD1 matches at 10 bases. With 0 bases clipped from V and 7 bases from J, the junction kept 9 bases outside the gene matches. The CDR3 consists of 16 residues. Germline CDR1 LNHNV, CDR2 YYDKDF (reference sequence). The CDR3 is CATSRDMGQGTGEQYF. For the CDR3, the DNA is TGTGCCACCAGCAGAGATATGGGACAGGGGACAGGGGAGCAGTACTTC. The whole variable domain, remainder taken from reference TRBV15 and TRBJ2-7, is DAMVIQNPRYQVTQFGKPVTLSCSQTLNHNVMYWYQQKSSQAPKLLFHYYDKDFNNEADTPDNFQSRRPNTSFCFLDIRSPGLGDTAMYLCATSRDMGQGTGEQYFGPGTRLTVT.

This chain uses TRBV10-3 with TRBJ1-6, with D perhaps TRBD1 (6 bases). The CDR3 length is 16 residues. V gave up 3 bases and J gave up 5 bases, with 14 bases separating them. Germline V gene lookup returns CDR1 ENHRY and CDR2 SYGVKD. The CDR3 reads CAISDPPRQDNSPLHF. CDR3 nucleotide sequence: TGTGCCATCAGTGACCCCCCACGACAGGATAATTCACCCCTCCACTTT.